This T cell receptor (beta chain) comes out of a study of shared clonotypes between healthy human individuals. Whole-study results and caveats: Clonotype sharing among donors was thought likely to change with sequencing depth. A few donors held approximately 4.5% of naive CD4 clonotypes in common.

With regard to this clone: The antigen remains undetermined.

In the sorted-subset replicate PCRs, around 0.2 ug DNA, 25,000 to 35,000 T cell genomes, was used. Profiled with immunoSEQ multiplex PCR; TCRdb holds only in-frame clones, not every one. The top ten clones hold roughly 0.55% of a sample with under 1,100,000 clones, approximately 80% of them seen once. The CDR3 has 13 amino acids. CDR1 SGHDT and CDR2 YYEEEE come from the germline V gene. The V end lost 1 base, the J end lost 11 bases, and 15 bases lay between the germline ends. The rearrangement joins TRBV5-6 to TRBJ1-1, with D uncertain. Material: memory CD4+ T cells from PBMCs. Indicated subset: CD45RA-negative fraction. This clonotype originated in a young man in good health. Some clones in this sample may be carry-over from other donors' samples. CDR3 loop: CASSLRVLENAFF. CDR3 sequence (DNA): TGTGCCAGCAGCTTGCGGGTCCTGGAGAACGCTTTCTTT. The full variable domain, completed using reference TRBV5-6 and TRBJ1-1, is DAGVTQSPTHLIKTRGQQVTLRCSPKSGHDTVSWYQQALGQGPQFIFQYYEEEERQRGNFPDRFSGHQFPNYSSELNVNALLLGDSALYLCASSLRVLENAFFGQGTRLTVV.